One sample yielded the 22 T cell receptor beta chains listed below, sequenced in a study of blood T cell repertoires in COVID-19. Only in-frame clones appear in the TCRdb table, and some are missing; sequencing was by immunoSEQ multiplex PCR. The profile covers approximately 250,000 clones, with 80% to 90% appearing a single time and 4.2% taken by the ten largest. Sequencing was carried out using peripheral blood. Every receptor here comes from a man aged 55 to 69 with acute or convalescent COVID-19.

The J gene is TRBJ2-7, the V gene TRBV27; possibly TRBD1 for D (5 bases). The CDR3 totals 14 residues. The germline V gene encodes CDR1 MNHEY and CDR2 SMNVEV (reference sequence). Trimming pared 5 bases from V and 0 bases from J, leaving 11 bases between. The CDR3 sequence is CASSRQSISYEQYF. CDR3 nucleotide sequence: TGTGCCAGCAGTAGACAGTCCATCTCCTACGAGCAGTACTTC.

The V and J genes are TRBV2 and TRBJ2-3, with D perhaps matching TRBD2 (5 bases). V gave up 7 bases and J gave up 2 bases, with 25 bases separating them. The CDR3 is 18 amino acids. Germline loops: CDR1 SNHLY, CDR2 FYNNEI. CDR3 nucleotide sequence: TGTGCCAGCAACCGACGCGAGGCTAGCCGGCGGGTCACAGATACGCAGTATTTT. It codes for CASNRREASRRVTDTQYF. Full variable domain (remainder filled in from reference TRBV2 and TRBJ2-3): EPEVTQTPSHQVTQMGQEVILRCVPISNHLYFYWYRQILGQKVEFLVSFYNNEISEKSEIFDDQFSVERPDGSNFTLKIRSTKLEDSAMYFCASNRREASRRVTDTQYFGPGTRLTVL.

V is TRBV6-6 and J is TRBJ1-2; weak D call: TRBD1 (5 bases). This CDR3 contains 16 residues. The V end was cut by 7 bases, the J end by 8 bases, with 26 bases between. The germline CDR1 and CDR2 sequences are MNHNY and SVGAGI (reference sequence). CDR3 residues: CASKPLRRGEVWGYTF. The DNA for the CDR3 is TGTGCCAGCAAACCCCTGAGGCGGGGGGAGGTTTGGGGCTACACCTTC.

The gene calls are TRBV28 and TRBJ2-2; TRBD1 agrees at 8 bases. The V gene end was trimmed by 6 bases and the J gene end by 7 bases; junction bases not matched to a gene: 7. The CDR3 contains 14 residues. CDR1 is MDHEN, CDR2 SYDVKM, per germline. The CDR3 spells CASRNDRGGGELFF. CDR3 sequence (DNA): TGTGCCAGCAGGAACGACAGGGGTGGCGGGGAGCTGTTTTTT.

The chain carries TRBV7-9 and TRBJ2-5, with 7 bases lining up with TRBD1. The germline V gene has CDR1 SEHNR and CDR2 FQNEAQ (reference sequence). The V segment lost 3 bases and the J segment 5 bases; nucleotides outside the gene matches: 9. This CDR3 has 15 residues. In DNA form, the CDR3 reads TGTGCCAGCAGCTTGACAGGGCTACAGGGGGAGACCCAGTACTTC. It specifies CASSLTGLQGETQYF.

This chain links TRBV18 with TRBJ2-7; D possibly corresponds to TRBD2 (6 bases). CDR1 and CDR2 from the germline V gene are KGHSH and LQKENI. The CDR3 runs 15 residues. Deletions cut 1 base from V and 0 bases from J, with 10 bases between. The CDR3 sequence is CASSPRRERSYEQYF. In nucleotides, the CDR3 is TGTGCCAGCTCACCACGTCGGGAGCGCTCCTACGAGCAGTACTTC.

V usage is TRBV29-1 and J usage is TRBJ2-3; 9 nucleotides agree with TRBD1. CDR1 and CDR2 from the germline V gene are SQVTM and ANQGSEA. The CDR3 contains 14 residues. V was pared by 7 bases and J by 1 base, with 6 bases of the junction left unmatched. DNA of the CDR3: TGCAGCGGCAGCCGGACAGGGGGCACAGATACGCAGTATTTT. The encoded protein is CSGSRTGGTDTQYF.

The chain has TRBV3-1 (or the pseudogene TRBV3-2) and TRBJ1-5, with TRBD1 identical over 9 bases. V was clipped by 3 bases and J by 1 base; unmatched bases: 4. CDR1 is LGHDT and CDR2 is YNNKEL in the germline V gene (reference sequence). The CDR3 covers 16 residues. CDR3: CASSQGTGRSNQPQHF. The DNA of the CDR3 is TGTGCCAGCAGCCAGGGGACAGGGAGAAGCAATCAGCCCCAGCATTTT.

The gene calls are TRBV11-2 and TRBJ2-1; D perhaps matches TRBD2 (6 bases). The CDR3 runs to 16 residues. The V end was cut by 5 bases, the J end by 4 bases, with 18 bases between. Germline-derived CDR1 and CDR2 are SGHAT and FQNNGV. This CDR3 reads CASSPNAGRFYNEQFF. In nucleotides, the CDR3 is TGTGCCAGCAGCCCCAACGCGGGGCGTTTTTACAATGAGCAGTTCTTC.

The V call is TRBV7-2, the J call TRBJ2-5; D uncertain. The CDR3 is 15 residues long. The germline V gene encodes CDR1 SGHTA and CDR2 FQGNSA. V dropped 6 bases and J dropped 2 bases, with 16 bases sitting between them. CDR3 residues: CASSSWLSPQETQYF. The DNA for the CDR3 is TGTGCCAGCAGTTCTTGGCTCTCACCACAAGAGACCCAGTACTTC.

V gene TRBV24-1 combines with J gene TRBJ2-2; 8 nucleotides agree with TRBD1. In germline, CDR1 is KGHDR, CDR2 SFDVKD. The CDR3 runs 16 residues. V was clipped by 2 bases and J by 0 bases; unmatched bases: 1. CDR3 bases: TGTGCCACCAGTGATTCAGGGGGCGCGAACACCGGGGAGCTGTTTTTT. Protein: CATSDSGGANTGELFF.

The rearrangement uses TRBV30 and TRBJ2-7, with 8 bases fitting TRBD1. The junction had 2 bases not matched to a gene; V was cut back by 2 bases and J by 2 bases. The CDR3 sequence is 13 residues long. CDR1 is GTSNPN, CDR2 SVGIG, per germline (reference sequence). This CDR3 is CAWSRRGPYEQYF. CDR3 bases: TGTGCCTGGAGTCGCAGGGGGCCCTACGAGCAGTACTTC.

This chain links TRBV5-4 with TRBJ1-1; D might be TRBD1 (6 bases). V was trimmed by 1 base and J by 7 bases, leaving 17 bases between them. From germline, CDR1 is SGHNT and CDR2 YYREEE (reference sequence). The CDR3 consists of 15 residues. DNA for the CDR3: TGTGCCAGCAGCTTGCCTACGGCCGAACAGGGTGAAGCTTTCTTT. It specifies CASSLPTAEQGEAFF.

The chain couples TRBV9 to TRBJ1-2; D might be TRBD1 (5 bases). Trimming removed 5 bases from V and 4 bases from J, with 15 bases in between. The CDR3 covers 14 residues. Germline CDR1 is SGDLS and CDR2 is YYNGEE. CDR3 nucleotides: TGTGCCAGCAGTGGCACCCGGGGGGTCTATGGCTACACCTTC. The encoded protein is CASSGTRGVYGYTF.

The CDR3 bases are TGTGCCAGCAGCGCCCTTTCGACTAGCGGGATTTATGAGCAGTTCTTC. This codes for CASSALSTSGIYEQFF. The gene calls are TRBV11-2 and TRBJ2-1; 11 nucleotides match TRBD2. Germline loops: CDR1 SGHAT, CDR2 FQNNGV. The CDR3 is 16 residues long. Unmatched junction bases numbered 11, after V lost 5 bases and J lost 8 bases.

The gene calls are TRBV5-4 and TRBJ2-2; tentative D call: TRBD1 (8 bases). Per germline, CDR1 SGHNT and CDR2 YYREEE (reference sequence). This CDR3 has 14 amino acids. Trimming shortened V by 2 bases and J by 5 bases, and 10 bases separated the two germline ends. The CDR3 region is CASSLQGGTGELFF. CDR3 bases: TGTGCCAGCAGCTTACAGGGGGGGACCGGGGAGCTGTTTTTT.

CDR3 bases: TGTGCCAGCAGCCAAAGACAGGTAGGGAACACTGAAGCTTTCTTT. Translation: CASSQRQVGNTEAFF. This chain joins TRBV3-1 (or the pseudogene TRBV3-2) and TRBJ1-1, with D maybe TRBD1 (6 bases). Germline assignment: CDR1 LGHDT and CDR2 YNNKEL (reference sequence). The V end lost 2 bases, the J end lost 1 base, and 11 bases lay between the germline ends. This CDR3 is built from 15 residues.

The chain couples TRBV7-2 to TRBJ2-1; 12 nucleotides match TRBD2. The V and J ends lost 5 bases and 0 bases, in that order; junction bases with no gene match: 11. The CDR3 runs to 19 residues. CDR1 and CDR2 from the germline V gene are SGHTA and FQGNSA. The CDR3 DNA follows: TGTGCCAGCAGCATCTCTAGCGGGGGGGTTTCAAGCTCCTACAATGAGCAGTTCTTC. Protein product: CASSISSGGVSSSYNEQFF.

The gene calls are TRBV28 and TRBJ2-7; D gene unclear. The CDR3 covers 13 residues. V was trimmed by 3 bases and J by 7 bases, leaving 13 bases between them. CDR1 MDHEN and CDR2 SYDVKM come from the germline V gene. The CDR3 loop reads CASSFANVREQYF. The CDR3 DNA reads TGTGCCAGCAGTTTCGCCAATGTGAGGGAGCAGTACTTC.

The CDR3 region has the DNA TGTGCCAGTTCCAACCTGGGGGGGTCACCCCTCCACTTT. Its translation is CASSNLGGSPLHF. The chain has TRBV19 and TRBJ1-6; TRBD1 is a possible D gene (5 bases). Deletions cut 8 bases from V and 10 bases from J, with 15 bases between. The CDR3 length is 13 residues. Germline V gives CDR1 LNHDA, CDR2 SQIVND (reference sequence). The full variable domain, completed using reference TRBV19 and TRBJ1-6, is DGGITQSPKYLFRKEGQNVTLSCEQNLNHDAMYWYRQDPGQGLRLIYYSQIVNDFQKGDIAEGYSVSREKKESFPLTVTSAQKNPTAFYLCASSNLGGSPLHFGNGTRLTVT.

The rearrangement joins TRBV3-1 (or the pseudogene TRBV3-2) to TRBJ2-1; 8 nucleotides match TRBD2. This CDR3 spans 16 amino acids. The germline V gene encodes CDR1 LGHDT and CDR2 YNNKEL (reference sequence). J lost 0 bases, V lost 0 bases, and 1 base had no gene match. The CDR3 coding sequence is TGTGCCAGCAGCCAAGAGGGGACTAGCTCCTACAATGAGCAGTTCTTC. It yields the protein CASSQEGTSSYNEQFF.

The V call is TRBV5-1, the J call TRBJ1-5; no clear D. Deletions cut 0 bases from V and 0 bases from J, with 7 bases between. This CDR3 has 15 residues. Germline V CDR1 and CDR2: SGHRS, YFSETQ. The CDR3 is CASSLGGYSNQPQHF. The CDR3 DNA reads as TGCGCCAGCAGCTTGGGAGGGTATAGCAATCAGCCCCAGCATTTT.